The rows below give T cell receptor beta chains drawn from one sample of a study of identical twins. TCRdb called the 5' RACE reads again in MiXCR, with one record for every CDR3 protein. The table shows some 1,700,000 distinct CDR3 sequences, with about 32% occurring only once. Source material: cord blood. These receptors were obtained from a newborn girl in good health. The CDR3 runs from the conserved cysteine through the conserved F or W. The D gene is left open where the match is weak. Clone size is stated in some rows and not others, as once, few, many or a class when expanded.

>TRBD2|few|TRBJ2-3|TRBV20-1
CSAFTMTSGRRGTQYF
TGCAGTGCTTTTACTATGACTAGCGGGAGAAGGGGTACGCAGTATTTT
>TRBD1|few|TRBJ2-3|TRBV5-1
CASGGRQGRTDTQYF
TGCGCCAGCGGCGGTCGACAGGGACGCACAGATACGCAGTATTTT
>.|.|TRBJ2-2|TRBV6-2/TRBV6-3
CASSYLGQNTGELFF
TGTGCCAGCAGTTACTTGGGACAAAACACCGGGGAGCTGTTTTTT
>.|.|TRBJ2-3|TRBV2
CASRGIRLSTDTQYF
TGTGCCAGCAGAGGTATCAGGCTCAGCACAGATACGCAGTATTTT
>.|few|TRBJ2-2|TRBV19
CASIFRAGIGELFF
TGTGCCAGTATTTTCAGGGCAGGTATCGGGGAGCTGTTTTTT
>TRBD2|.|TRBJ2-5|TRBV24-1
CATSGLVAGEAQETQYF
TGTGCCACCAGTGGCTTGGTGGCGGGAGAAGCACAAGAGACCCAGTACTTC
>TRBD2|few|TRBJ2-7|TRBV7-2
CASSSEAAGGLYEQYF
TGTGCCAGCAGCTCAGAGGCAGCGGGGGGTCTTTACGAGCAGTACTTC
>.|.|TRBJ2-3|TRBV11-2
CASRERTSTDTQYF
TGTGCCAGCAGGGAGAGAACTAGCACAGATACGCAGTATTTT
>.|few|TRBJ2-7|TRBV29-1
CSVDGSGGYNEQYF
TGCAGCGTTGATGGGTCAGGGGGGTACAATGAGCAGTACTTC
>.|.|TRBJ1-1|TRBV20-1
CSASRGARRNTEAFF
TGCAGTGCTAGCAGGGGCGCGCGGCGGAACACTGAAGCTTTCTTT
>.|few|TRBJ1-1|TRBV28
CASSLSGGLAFF
TGTGCCAGCAGTTTAAGCGGGGGCTTAGCTTTCTTT
>TRBD1|.|TRBJ1-5|TRBV12-3/TRBV12-4
CASSLAAGRGVGNQPQHF
TGTGCCAGCAGTTTAGCGGCCGGCAGGGGGGTAGGCAATCAGCCCCAGCATTTT
>.|.|TRBJ2-1|TRBV12-3/TRBV12-4
CASSFKEGGSYNEQFF
TGTGCCAGCAGTTTTAAGGAGGGTGGGTCCTACAATGAGCAGTTCTTC
>TRBD2|few|TRBJ2-7|TRBV5-1
CASSYREVRYNEQYF
TGCGCCAGCAGCTACCGGGAGGTACGGTACAATGAGCAGTACTTC
>TRBD2|few|TRBJ2-5|TRBV10-3
CAISPGEGRYQETQYF
TGTGCCATCAGTCCCGGGGAGGGTCGGTACCAAGAGACCCAGTACTTC
>.|.|TRBJ2-7|TRBV28
CASSPTTGVGTYEQYF
TGTGCCAGCAGTCCAACGACAGGAGTCGGGACCTACGAGCAGTACTTC
>.|few|TRBJ2-3|TRBV7-2
CASSLYELGTDTQYF
TGTGCCAGCAGCTTATACGAGCTAGGCACAGATACGCAGTATTTT
>TRBD1|.|TRBJ2-6|TRBV12-3/TRBV12-4
CASSFGFRDSSSGANVLTF
TGTGCCAGCAGTTTCGGTTTCCGGGACAGCAGCTCTGGGGCCAACGTCCTGACTTTC
>TRBD2|.|TRBJ2-1|TRBV20-1
CSARGTSGSDEQFF
TGCAGTGCTAGAGGGACTAGCGGGAGCGATGAGCAGTTCTTC